This record concerns one T cell receptor beta chain sequence. The sample contains more than one DNA sequence encoding this CDR3. The sample belongs to a study of blood T cell repertoires in COVID-19. Trimming removed 3 bases at V and 2 bases at J, with 11 bases between. The CDR3 length is 14 residues. Germline-derived CDR1 and CDR2 are LGHDT and YNNKEL (reference sequence). Patients at the Seattle site were enrolled during active infection and followed longitudinally. TCRdb keeps only in-frame clones here, not all; method: immunoSEQ multiplex PCR. This sample has roughly 70,000 clones, with about four fifths found just once.

This rearrangement joins TRBV3-1 (or the pseudogene TRBV3-2) to TRBJ2-7; D perhaps matches TRBD2 (6 bases). Sequencing was performed on peripheral blood. The TCR was taken from a man in his sixties with COVID-19, enrolled during active disease. The CDR3 is CASSQVAGPYEQYF. In nucleotides, the CDR3 is TGTGCCAGCAGCCAGGTGGCGGGACCCTACGAGCAGTACTTC.